This T cell receptor (beta chain) comes out of a study of OX40 agonist ivuxolimab in advanced cancers. Whole-study context: Patients enrolled in dose escalation were diagnosed with hepatocellular carcinoma, melanoma, renal cell or head and neck cancer.

Systemic immunosuppression or autoimmune disease history was grounds to exclude patients. Remarks on this clone: Its specificity is unknown.

Notes on the study in general: Within 6 weeks, CD4+ and CD8+ blood T cells expanded clonally at 0.1 to 3.0 mg/kg. In general, CD8+ T cells held more expanded clones than CD4+ did, on average.

The CDR3 runs to 13 residues. Per germline, CDR1 MDHEN and CDR2 SYDVKM. Trimming removed 2 bases from V and 8 bases from J, with 12 bases in between. TCRdb keeps only in-frame clones here, not all; method: immunoSEQ multiplex PCR. The repertoire holds approximately 70,000 clones, 88% seen once, with 0.8% to 0.9% in the top ten. The sequence was collected from an adult with an advanced solid tumor such as melanoma, head and neck, liver or kidney cancer. The sequencing here drew on CD4+ or CD8+ T cells sorted from blood, taken in a trial of the OX40 agonist ivuxolimab. The chain recombines TRBV28 with TRBJ1-1, with D possibly TRBD1 on 6 matching bases. The CDR3 is CASSLGNRVEAFF. The CDR3 region has the DNA TGTGCCAGCAGTTTAGGCAACAGGGTAGAAGCTTTCTTT.